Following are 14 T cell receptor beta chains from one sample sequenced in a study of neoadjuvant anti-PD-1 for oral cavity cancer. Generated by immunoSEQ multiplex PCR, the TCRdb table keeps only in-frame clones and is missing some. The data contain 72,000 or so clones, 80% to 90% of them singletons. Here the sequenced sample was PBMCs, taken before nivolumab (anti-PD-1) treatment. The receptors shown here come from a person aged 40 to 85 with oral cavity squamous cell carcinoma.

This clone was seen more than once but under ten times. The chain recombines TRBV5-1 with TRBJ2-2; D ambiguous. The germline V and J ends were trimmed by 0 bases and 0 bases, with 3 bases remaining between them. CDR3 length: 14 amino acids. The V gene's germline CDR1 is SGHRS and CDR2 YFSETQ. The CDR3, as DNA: TGCGCCAGCAGCTTGGAACCGAACACCGGGGAGCTGTTTTTT. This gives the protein CASSLEPNTGELFF.

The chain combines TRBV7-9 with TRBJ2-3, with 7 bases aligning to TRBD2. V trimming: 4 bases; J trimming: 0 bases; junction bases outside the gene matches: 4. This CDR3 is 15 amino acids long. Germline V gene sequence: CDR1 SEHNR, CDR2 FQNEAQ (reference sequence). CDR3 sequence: CASSSSGASTDTQYF. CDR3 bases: TGTGCCAGCAGCTCAAGCGGGGCCAGCACAGATACGCAGTATTTT.

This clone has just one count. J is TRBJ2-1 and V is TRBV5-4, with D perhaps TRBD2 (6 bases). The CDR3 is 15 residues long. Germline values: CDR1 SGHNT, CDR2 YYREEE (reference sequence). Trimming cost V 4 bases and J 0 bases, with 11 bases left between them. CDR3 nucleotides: TGTGCCAGCAGCGCGGGACTCCGCTCCTACAATGAGCAGTTCTTC. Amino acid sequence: CASSAGLRSYNEQFF.

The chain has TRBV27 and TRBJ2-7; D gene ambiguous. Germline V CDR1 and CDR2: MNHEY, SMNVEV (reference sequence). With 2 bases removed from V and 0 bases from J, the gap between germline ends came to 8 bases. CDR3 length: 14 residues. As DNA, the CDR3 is TGTGCCAGCAGTTTAGTACCCAACTCCTACGAGCAGTACTTC. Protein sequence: CASSLVPNSYEQYF.

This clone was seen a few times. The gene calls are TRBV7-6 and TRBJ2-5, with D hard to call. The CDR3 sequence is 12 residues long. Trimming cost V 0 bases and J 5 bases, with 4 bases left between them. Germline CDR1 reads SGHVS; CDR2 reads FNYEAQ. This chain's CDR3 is CASSLALETQYF. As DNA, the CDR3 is TGTGCCAGCAGCTTAGCGCTGGAGACCCAGTACTTC.

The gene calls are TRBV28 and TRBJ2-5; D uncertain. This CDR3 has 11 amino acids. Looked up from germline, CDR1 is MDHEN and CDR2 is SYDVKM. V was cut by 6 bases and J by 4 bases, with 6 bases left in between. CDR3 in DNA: TGTGCCAGCAGCCTTGCAGAGACCCAGTACTTC. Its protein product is CASSLAETQYF. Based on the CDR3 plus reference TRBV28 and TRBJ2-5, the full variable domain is DVKVTQSSRYLVKRTGEKVFLECVQDMDHENMFWYRQDPGLGLRLIYFSYDVKMKEKGDIPEGYSVSREKKERFSLILESASTNQTSMYLCASSLAETQYFGPGTRLLVL.

The CDR3: CAWIGAHAEAFF. For the CDR3, the DNA is TGTGCCTGGATAGGGGCACACGCTGAAGCTTTCTTT. V usage is TRBV30 and J usage is TRBJ1-1; perhaps TRBD1 as D (5 bases). Germline assignment: CDR1 GTSNPN and CDR2 SVGIG (reference sequence). V was shortened by 4 bases and J by 6 bases, with 12 bases between the two germline ends. This CDR3 region has 12 residues. Looking up the rest from reference TRBV30 and TRBJ1-1 gives the full variable domain: SQTIHQWPATLVQPVGSPLSLECTVEGTSNPNLYWYRQAAGRGLQLLFYSVGIGQISSEVPQNLSASRPQDRQFILSSKKLLLSDSGFYLCAWIGAHAEAFFGQGTRLTVV.

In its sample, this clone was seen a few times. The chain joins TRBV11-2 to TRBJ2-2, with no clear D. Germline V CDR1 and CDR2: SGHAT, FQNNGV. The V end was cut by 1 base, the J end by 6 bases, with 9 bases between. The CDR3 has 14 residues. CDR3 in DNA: TGTGCCAGCAGCTTAGGGCTGTCGTCCGGGGAGCTGTTTTTT. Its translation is CASSLGLSSGELFF.

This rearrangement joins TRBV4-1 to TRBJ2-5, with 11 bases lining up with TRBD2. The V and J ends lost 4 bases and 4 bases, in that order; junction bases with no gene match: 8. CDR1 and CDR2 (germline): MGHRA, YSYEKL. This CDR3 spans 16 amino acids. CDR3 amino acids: CASSPAALAGGETQYF. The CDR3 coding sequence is TGCGCCAGCAGCCCCGCCGCCCTAGCGGGAGGAGAGACCCAGTACTTC.

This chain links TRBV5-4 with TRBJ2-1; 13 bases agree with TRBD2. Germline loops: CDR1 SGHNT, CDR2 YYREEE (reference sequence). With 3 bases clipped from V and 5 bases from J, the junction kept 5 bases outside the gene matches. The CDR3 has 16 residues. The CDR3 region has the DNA TGTGCCAGCAGCTCCCGGACTAGCGGGGGTAACAATGAGCAGTTCTTC. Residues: CASSSRTSGGNNEQFF.

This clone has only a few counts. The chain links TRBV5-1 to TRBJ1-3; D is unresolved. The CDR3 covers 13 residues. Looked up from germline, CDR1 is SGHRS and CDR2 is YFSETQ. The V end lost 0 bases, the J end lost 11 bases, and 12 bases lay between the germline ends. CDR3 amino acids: CASSLAGYSSIYF. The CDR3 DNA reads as TGCGCCAGCAGCTTGGCCGGGTACAGCTCCATATATTTT.

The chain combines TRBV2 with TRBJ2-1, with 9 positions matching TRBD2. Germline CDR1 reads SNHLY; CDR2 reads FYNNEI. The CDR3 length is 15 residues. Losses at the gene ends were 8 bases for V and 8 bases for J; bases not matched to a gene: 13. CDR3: CASQLAGLVVDEQFF. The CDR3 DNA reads TGTGCCAGCCAACTAGCGGGCCTCGTGGTCGATGAGCAGTTCTTC. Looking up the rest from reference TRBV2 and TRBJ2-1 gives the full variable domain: EPEVTQTPSHQVTQMGQEVILRCVPISNHLYFYWYRQILGQKVEFLVSFYNNEISEKSEIFDDQFSVERPDGSNFTLKIRSTKLEDSAMYFCASQLAGLVVDEQFFGPGTRLTVL.

The chain's CDR3 is CASSPYTGQVPLEQYF. The CDR3 DNA follows: TGCGCCAGCAGCCCCTATACGGGACAGGTCCCTCTCGAGCAGTACTTC. This chain joins TRBV4-1 and TRBJ2-7, with 8 positions matching TRBD1. V lost 4 bases to trimming and J lost 6 bases; unmatched junction nucleotides: 14. The CDR3 has 16 residues. Germline values: CDR1 MGHRA, CDR2 YSYEKL.

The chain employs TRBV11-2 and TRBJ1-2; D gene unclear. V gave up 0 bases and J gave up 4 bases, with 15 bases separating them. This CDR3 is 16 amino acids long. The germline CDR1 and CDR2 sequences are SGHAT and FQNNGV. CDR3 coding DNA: TGTGCCAGCAGCTTAGAGAGGCCGGACGGTGGCTATGGCTACACCTTC. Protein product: CASSLERPDGGYGYTF.